Shown below are 2 T cell receptor beta chains from a single sample sequenced in a study of PD-1 blockade in classical Hodgkin lymphoma (TCRdb year 2020). According to the study, the label for this sample's time point signals: cycle 2 day 1 (C2D1) of nivolumab. Relapse after autologous stem cell transplantation had occurred in all trial patients, and cohorts A, B and C were distinguished by prior brentuximab vedotin exposure. The library was prepared using the immunoSEQ multiplex PCR assay. TCRdb stores this immuneACCESS table with in-frame sequences only. Part of the clones is absent; in the studies checked, under half of the shortfall reflects unresolved V genes, and no reason is known for the rest. This sample holds under 100,000 clones; 85% to 95% were observed only once. The top ten hold about 2.7% of the sample. The specimen comprised peripheral blood mononuclear cells (PBMCs), sampled before the second cycle of nivolumab. The source of these receptors is a human donor with classical Hodgkin lymphoma.

The V call is TRBV7-6, the J call TRBJ2-3; D perhaps matches TRBD2 (5 bases). This CDR3 contains 16 residues. V was trimmed by 1 base and J by 0 bases, leaving 11 bases between them. Germline values: CDR1 SGHVS, CDR2 FNYEAQ. The DNA for the CDR3 is TGTGCCAGCAGCTTAGAATTCGCGGGTAGCACAGATACGCAGTATTTT. Translated, it gives CASSLEFAGSTDTQYF.

The rearrangement joins TRBV5-4 to TRBJ2-7; D is possibly TRBD2 (6 bases). V lost 3 bases, J lost 3 bases, and 10 bases lay in between. In germline, CDR1 is SGHNT, CDR2 YYREEE (reference sequence). The CDR3 runs to 13 residues. In DNA, the CDR3 is TGTGCCAGCAGCTCCGGAGCGGGCTACGAGCAGTACTTC. Translating gives CASSSGAGYEQYF.